The 17 T cell receptor beta chains in this list originate from one sample, sequenced in a study of blood T cell repertoires in COVID-19. Sequencing was performed with immunoSEQ multiplex PCR; in TCRdb, only in-frame clones are kept and a portion is missing. The sample consists of approximately 390,000 clones, around 87% of them appearing once. Input material: peripheral blood. All receptors come from an older woman with COVID-19, enrolled during active disease.

The chain has TRBV20-1 and TRBJ1-2; no firm D call. Trimming left V 5 bases short and J 4 bases short, with 8 bases between. Germline V lookup: CDR1 DFQATT, CDR2 SNEGSKA (reference sequence). There are 11 residues in the CDR3. CDR3 in DNA: TGCAGTGCTTCGCGGGGCTATGGCTACACCTTC. Amino acids: CSASRGYGYTF.

The genes are TRBV7-6 and TRBJ2-2, with D possibly matching TRBD2 (6 bases). The CDR3 is made up of 13 amino acids. Germline lookup yields CDR1 SGHVS and CDR2 FNYEAQ. The ends were cut back, 7 bases at V and 4 bases at J, with 10 bases in the middle. CDR3 loop: CASKLAGTGELFF. Written as DNA, the CDR3 is TGTGCCAGCAAACTAGCCGGCACCGGGGAGCTGTTTTTT.

V usage is TRBV7-3 and J usage is TRBJ1-2; 8 bases map to TRBD1. Germline V gene lookup returns CDR1 SGHTA and CDR2 FQGTGA. The V and J ends lost 5 bases and 4 bases, in that order; junction bases with no gene match: 3. This CDR3 contains 13 residues. The CDR3 coding sequence is TGTGCCAGCAGCCCGGACAGGGCCTATGGCTACACCTTC. Its protein is CASSPDRAYGYTF.

This clone was recorded a few times. The chain is built from TRBV7-3 and TRBJ1-6; 11 nucleotides align to TRBD1. The length of the CDR3 is 14 residues. Looked up from germline, CDR1 is SGHTA and CDR2 is FQGTGA. V lost 3 bases to trimming and J lost 9 bases; unmatched junction nucleotides: 1. CDR3 nucleotides: TGTGCCAGCAGCTTGGGACAGGGGGTTTCACCCCTCCACTTT. It is translated as CASSLGQGVSPLHF.

The CDR3 protein is CASSPGQGSNQPQHF. CDR3 bases: TGTGCCAGCAGTCCGGGACAGGGGAGCAATCAGCCCCAGCATTTT. The chain is built from TRBV27 and TRBJ1-5, with TRBD1 identical over 10 bases. This CDR3 region has 15 residues. Germline values: CDR1 MNHEY, CDR2 SMNVEV (reference sequence). After removal of 5 bases from V and 1 base from J, the junction contained 2 bases not matched to a gene.

This chain uses TRBV10-3 with TRBJ1-2; D is unresolved. CDR1 and CDR2 (germline): ENHRY, SYGVKD. The CDR3 runs 17 residues. Trimming left V 4 bases short and J 2 bases short, with 20 bases between. The CDR3 is CAISVLLAEGVNYGYTF. CDR3 coding DNA: TGTGCCATCAGTGTTCTTCTTGCCGAGGGCGTCAACTATGGCTACACCTTC.

This chain uses TRBV12-3 or TRBV12-4 with TRBJ2-1; perhaps TRBD2 as D (5 bases). This CDR3 is 11 amino acids long. The ends were cut back, 7 bases at V and 15 bases at J, with 16 bases in the middle. The CDR3 DNA follows: TGTGCCAGCACCTCGTATGGAGGTACGTTCTTC. Protein: CASTSYGGTFF.

V and J are TRBV3-1 (or the pseudogene TRBV3-2) and TRBJ2-1; tentatively, D is TRBD1 (6 bases). This CDR3 contains 15 residues. Trimming left V 4 bases short and J 9 bases short, with 19 bases between. Germline CDR1 reads LGHDT; CDR2 reads YNNKEL (reference sequence). The CDR3 region is CASSPGHPYQGEQFF. CDR3 in DNA: TGTGCCAGCAGCCCGGGACACCCGTACCAGGGTGAGCAGTTCTTC.

The chain joins TRBV4-2 to TRBJ2-2; D is perhaps TRBD1 (6 bases). There are 14 residues in the CDR3. Trimming left V 3 bases short and J 6 bases short, with 11 bases between. Germline V gives CDR1 LGHNA, CDR2 YNFKEQ. CDR3 sequence reads: CASSHAGDPGELFF. The CDR3 region has the DNA TGTGCCAGCAGCCACGCAGGGGACCCCGGGGAGCTGTTTTTT.

V is TRBV28 and J is TRBJ2-5; perhaps TRBD1 as D (6 bases). The CDR3 runs 14 residues. V shed 6 bases and J shed 0 bases, with 11 bases lying between them. Germline-derived CDR1 and CDR2 are MDHEN and SYDVKM. This CDR3 is CASRTTGYQETQYF. As DNA, the CDR3 is TGTGCCAGCAGAACCACAGGGTACCAAGAGACCCAGTACTTC.

V and J are TRBV2 and TRBJ1-5; D gene ambiguous. The V end was cut by 6 bases, the J end by 3 bases, with 15 bases between. CDR3 length: 15 residues. Germline V gene data show CDR1 as SNHLY and CDR2 as FYNNEI. CDR3 nucleotides: TGTGCCAGCAGCCGCACACGGGGTGCCAATCAGCCCCAGCATTTT. The encoded protein is CASSRTRGANQPQHF.

The CDR3 nucleotides are TGTGCCAGCAGTGAACCAGGGGTCCGCCAAGAGACCCAGTACTTC. This encodes CASSEPGVRQETQYF. J is TRBJ2-5 and V is TRBV6-1; D is possibly TRBD1 (6 bases). Trimming took off 2 bases at V and 1 base at J, with 11 bases between the two ends. Germline values: CDR1 MNHNS, CDR2 SASEGT. The length of the CDR3 is 15 residues.

This sequence joins TRBV28 and TRBJ1-6, with D tentatively TRBD1 (5 bases). V was trimmed by 6 bases and J by 4 bases, leaving 13 bases between them. CDR3 length: 15 residues. Germline loops: CDR1 MDHEN, CDR2 SYDVKM. This CDR3 is CASRPRDSYNSPLHF. The CDR3, as DNA: TGTGCCAGCAGGCCCCGCGACAGTTATAATTCACCCCTCCACTTT.

The chain links TRBV2 to TRBJ1-6, with TRBD1 matching 7 bases. Unmatched junction bases numbered 1, after V lost 6 bases and J lost 2 bases. The length of the CDR3 is 14 residues. Germline lookup yields CDR1 SNHLY and CDR2 FYNNEI. In DNA form, the CDR3 reads TGTGCCAGCAGAGGACAGGCCTATAATTCACCCCTCCACTTT. Its protein is CASRGQAYNSPLHF.

This chain connects TRBV5-1 to TRBJ2-7; possible D gene TRBD1, 5 bases. Germline V CDR1 and CDR2: SGHRS, YFSETQ. The V and J ends lost 4 bases and 3 bases respectively, with 14 bases between them. The CDR3 has 14 amino acids. Here the CDR3 reads CASSKDSNLYEQYF. CDR3 bases: TGCGCCAGCAGCAAAGACAGTAACCTCTACGAGCAGTACTTC.

The V call is TRBV29-1, the J call TRBJ2-1; 11 bases fit TRBD2. V shed 6 bases and J 7 bases; nucleotides not matched to a gene: 2. The CDR3 sequence is 12 residues long. Germline CDR1 SQVTM, CDR2 ANQGSEA. This chain's CDR3 is CSVGLAENEQFF. The CDR3 DNA reads TGCAGCGTGGGACTAGCGGAAAATGAGCAGTTCTTC.

This rearrangement joins TRBV13 to TRBJ2-5; 13 nucleotides line up with TRBD2. This CDR3 contains 16 residues. Per germline, CDR1 PRHDT and CDR2 FYEKMQ (reference sequence). V lost 2 bases and J lost 3; bases outside the gene matches: 3. The DNA for the CDR3 is TGTGCCAGCAGCTTACTTACTAGCGGGGGGGAAGAGACCCAGTACTTC. Amino acids: CASSLLTSGGEETQYF.